Detailed here is one TCR beta chain. Its antigen is unknown. Profiled with immunoSEQ multiplex PCR; TCRdb holds only in-frame clones, not every one. The table records around 220,000 clones, just over 85% of them present only once. Germline V gene lookup returns CDR1 SNHLY and CDR2 FYNNEI. The CDR3 contains 15 residues. The ends lost 2 bases at V and 4 bases at J; junction bases unmatched: 5. The data were obtained in a study of cytomegalovirus exposure and HLA in healthy donors. As for the study in general: The 550 to 700 first-cohort repertoires and the 95 to 150 validation repertoires shared the same platform, a later analysis reported. Study-wide results and caveats: In vitro, a few CMV-associated chains proved specific for CMV antigens.

The TCR comes from a woman in her late teens or twenties in good health and CMV-seronegative. The sequenced sample was PBMCs. The chain has TRBV2 and TRBJ2-1; TRBD1 aligns across 7 bases. DNA of the CDR3: TGTGCCAGCAGTGAATTTGACAGGGTATACAATGAGCAGTTCTTC. This translates into CASSEFDRVYNEQFF.